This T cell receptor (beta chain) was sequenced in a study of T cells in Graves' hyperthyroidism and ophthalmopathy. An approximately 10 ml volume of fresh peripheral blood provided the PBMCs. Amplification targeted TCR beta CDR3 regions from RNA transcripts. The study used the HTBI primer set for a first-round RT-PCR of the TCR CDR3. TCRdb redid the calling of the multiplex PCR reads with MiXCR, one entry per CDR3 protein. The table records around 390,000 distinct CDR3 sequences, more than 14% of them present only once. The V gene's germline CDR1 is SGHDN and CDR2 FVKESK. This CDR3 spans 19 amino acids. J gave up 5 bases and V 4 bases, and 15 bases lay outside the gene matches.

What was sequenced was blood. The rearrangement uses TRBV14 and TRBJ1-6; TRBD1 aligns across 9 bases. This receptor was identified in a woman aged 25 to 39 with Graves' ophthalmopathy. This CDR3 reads CASSLNRLRGTGNNSPLHF. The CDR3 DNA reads TGTGCCAGCAGCCTCAATCGCCTTAGGGGGACAGGGAATAATTCACCCCTCCACTTT.